The clone carrying this T cell receptor (beta chain) appeared a single time. The sample comes from a study of blood T cell repertoires in COVID-19. For the study at large: Researchers got acute and convalescent COVID-19 samples from the United States, Italy and Spain.

The table came from immunoSEQ multiplex PCR; TCRdb's copy has only in-frame clones and leaves some out. Altogether 200,000 to 300,000 clones are present, 86% being singletons, with the ten largest covering about 3.3%. V lost 3 bases, J lost 6 bases, and 4 bases stayed unmatched. The CDR3 consists of 13 residues. Germline V gene sequence: CDR1 SGDLS, CDR2 YYNGEE. Cohorts were based on clinical histories the participants reported. The chain employs TRBV9 and TRBJ2-7; 9 bases line up with TRBD2. This receptor was identified in a woman between 40 and 55 years old with acute COVID-19. Sequencing was carried out using PBMCs or T cells enriched from blood (not recorded which). CDR3 sequence reads: CASSEGTSREQYF. The CDR3 nucleotides are TGTGCCAGCAGCGAGGGGACTAGCCGCGAGCAGTACTTC.